This TCR beta chain was sequenced during a study of blood T cell repertoires in COVID-19. Overall study: The United States, Italy and Spain provided the acute and convalescent COVID-19 samples. T cells, B-cell-depleted T cells, or PBMCs provided the cDNA or gDNA that served as material.

Only in-frame clones appear in the TCRdb table, and some are missing; sequencing was by immunoSEQ multiplex PCR. The repertoire has about 190,000 clones, roughly four fifths of them found once; the top ten carry about an eighth. The length of the CDR3 is 16 residues. The V segment lost 4 bases and the J segment 7 bases; nucleotides outside the gene matches: 8. Germline-derived CDR1 and CDR2 are SNHLY and FYNNEI. Sequencing was carried out using peripheral blood. This chain joins TRBV2 and TRBJ2-1, with 12 bases that match TRBD1. The sequence was obtained from a man younger than 40 with active or convalescent COVID-19. The CDR3 region has the DNA TGTGCCAGCAGTGTCAGCCGGGACAGGGGGCGGAATGAGCAGTTCTTC. This gives the protein CASSVSRDRGRNEQFF.